This T cell receptor (beta chain) was retrieved from a study of blood T cell repertoires in COVID-19. For the study at large: The analysed material was cDNA or gDNA that came from T cells, B-cell-depleted T cells, or PBMCs.

In Seattle, patients joined the study during active infection and were tracked longitudinally. The ends lost 4 bases at V and 10 bases at J; junction bases unmatched: 11. The CDR3 is made up of 15 amino acids. Germline CDR1 and CDR2: SGHRS and YFSETQ. Authors' data handling: Reference gene primer amplification gave estimated nucleated cell counts. Sequencing was performed with immunoSEQ multiplex PCR; in TCRdb, only in-frame clones are kept and a portion is missing. D and trimming were read from the DNA, whereas the V and J calls and clone size are those reported in that table. The sample contains about 240,000 clones, approximately 91% of which appear only once.

The sequence was obtained from a man aged 25-45 years with COVID-19, enrolled during active disease. What was sequenced was peripheral blood. The chain couples TRBV5-1 to TRBJ2-1, with 10 positions matching TRBD1. The CDR3 here is CASSPSPDRGQEQFF. The CDR3 DNA sequence: TGCGCCAGCAGCCCCAGCCCCGACAGGGGGCAGGAGCAGTTCTTC.